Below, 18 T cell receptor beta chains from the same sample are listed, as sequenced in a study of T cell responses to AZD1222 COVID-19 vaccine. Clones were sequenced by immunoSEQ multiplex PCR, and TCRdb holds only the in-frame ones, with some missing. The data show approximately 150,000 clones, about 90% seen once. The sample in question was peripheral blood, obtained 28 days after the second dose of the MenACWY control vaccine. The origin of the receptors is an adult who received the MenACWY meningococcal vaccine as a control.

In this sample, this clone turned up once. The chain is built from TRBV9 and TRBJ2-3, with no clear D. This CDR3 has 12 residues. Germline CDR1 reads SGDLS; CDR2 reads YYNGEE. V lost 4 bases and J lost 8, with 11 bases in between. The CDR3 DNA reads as TGTGCCAGCAGCCCCGGACCCCCTACGCAGTATTTT. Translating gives CASSPGPPTQYF.

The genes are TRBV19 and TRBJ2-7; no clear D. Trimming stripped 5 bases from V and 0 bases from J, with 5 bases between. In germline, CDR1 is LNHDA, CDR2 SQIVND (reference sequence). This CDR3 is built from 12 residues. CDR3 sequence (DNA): TGTGCCAGTAGTTCCCTCTCCTACGAGCAGTACTTC. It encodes CASSSLSYEQYF.

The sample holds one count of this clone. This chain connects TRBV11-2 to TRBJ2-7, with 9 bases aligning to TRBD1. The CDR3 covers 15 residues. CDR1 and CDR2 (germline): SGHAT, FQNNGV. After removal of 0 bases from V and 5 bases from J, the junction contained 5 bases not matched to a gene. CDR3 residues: CASSLDRTGAHEQYF. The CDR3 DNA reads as TGTGCCAGCAGCTTAGATCGGACAGGGGCCCACGAGCAGTACTTC.

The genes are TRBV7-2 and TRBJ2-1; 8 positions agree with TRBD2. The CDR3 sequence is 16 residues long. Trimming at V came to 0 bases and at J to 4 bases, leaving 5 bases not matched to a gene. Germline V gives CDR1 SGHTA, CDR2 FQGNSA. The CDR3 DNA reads TGTGCCAGCAGCTTAGCCTCGACTAGCGCATACAATGAGCAGTTCTTC. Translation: CASSLASTSAYNEQFF.

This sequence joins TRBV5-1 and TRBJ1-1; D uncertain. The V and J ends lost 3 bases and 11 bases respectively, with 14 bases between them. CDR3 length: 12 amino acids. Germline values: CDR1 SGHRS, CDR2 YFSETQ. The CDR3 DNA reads TGCGCCAGCAGCTACAACCGGGATGGGGCTTTCTTT. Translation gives CASSYNRDGAFF.

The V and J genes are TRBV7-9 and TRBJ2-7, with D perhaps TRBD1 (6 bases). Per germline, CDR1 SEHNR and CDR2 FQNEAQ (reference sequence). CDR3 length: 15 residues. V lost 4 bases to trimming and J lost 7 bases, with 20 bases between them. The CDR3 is CASSSSNRALGEQYF. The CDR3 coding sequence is TGTGCCAGCAGCTCCTCTAACAGGGCCCTGGGGGAGCAGTACTTC.

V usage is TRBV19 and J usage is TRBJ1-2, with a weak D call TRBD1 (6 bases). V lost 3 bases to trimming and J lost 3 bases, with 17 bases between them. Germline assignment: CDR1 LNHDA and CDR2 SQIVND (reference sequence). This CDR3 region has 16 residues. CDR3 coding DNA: TGTGCCAGTAGTATCGGAGGAGGGGGATCGGACTATGGCTACACCTTC. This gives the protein CASSIGGGGSDYGYTF.

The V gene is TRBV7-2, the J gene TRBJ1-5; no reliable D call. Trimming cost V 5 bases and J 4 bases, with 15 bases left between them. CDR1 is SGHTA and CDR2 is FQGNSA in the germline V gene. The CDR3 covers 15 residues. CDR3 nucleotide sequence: TGTGCCAGCAGCCCAATCCGGGCCAATAATCAGCCCCAGCATTTT. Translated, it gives CASSPIRANNQPQHF.

The CDR3 sequence is CAWTPLGGRSSYEQYF. The CDR3, as DNA: TGTGCCTGGACCCCCTTAGGGGGCCGGAGCTCCTACGAGCAGTACTTC. This chain links TRBV30 with TRBJ2-7; 7 bases agree with TRBD1. Trimming removed 4 bases from V and 0 bases from J; junction bases left unmatched: 12. Germline-derived CDR1 and CDR2 are GTSNPN and SVGIG (reference sequence). The CDR3 length is 16 residues.

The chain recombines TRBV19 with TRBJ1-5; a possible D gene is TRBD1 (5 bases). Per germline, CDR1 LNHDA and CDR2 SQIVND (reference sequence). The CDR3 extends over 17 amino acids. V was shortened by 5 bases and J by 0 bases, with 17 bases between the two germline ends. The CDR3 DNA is TGTGCCAGTAGTGACGGATGGGGCGGTTATAGCAATCAGCCCCAGCATTTT. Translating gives CASSDGWGGYSNQPQHF.

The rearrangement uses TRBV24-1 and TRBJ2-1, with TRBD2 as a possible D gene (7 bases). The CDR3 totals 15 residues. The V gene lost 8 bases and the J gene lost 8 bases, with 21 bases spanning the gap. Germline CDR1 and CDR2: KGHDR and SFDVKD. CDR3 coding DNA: TGTGCCACCATAGGAGGAGAGGGGGGGGCGCATGAGCAGTTCTTC. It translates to CATIGGEGGAHEQFF.

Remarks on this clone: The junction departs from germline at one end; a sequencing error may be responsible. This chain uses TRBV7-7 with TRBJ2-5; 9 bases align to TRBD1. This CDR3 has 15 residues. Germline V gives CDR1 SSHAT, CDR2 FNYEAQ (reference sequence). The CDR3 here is CASSLGDRVQETQYF. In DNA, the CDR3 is TGTGCTAGCAGCTTAGGGGACAGGGTTCAAGAGACCCAGTACTTC. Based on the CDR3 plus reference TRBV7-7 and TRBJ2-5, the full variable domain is GAGVSQSPRYKVTKRGQDVTLRCDPISSHATLYWYQQALGQGPEFLTYFNYEAQPDKSGLPSDRFSAERPEGSISTLTIQRTEQRDSAMYRCASSLGDRVQETQYFGPGTRLLVL.

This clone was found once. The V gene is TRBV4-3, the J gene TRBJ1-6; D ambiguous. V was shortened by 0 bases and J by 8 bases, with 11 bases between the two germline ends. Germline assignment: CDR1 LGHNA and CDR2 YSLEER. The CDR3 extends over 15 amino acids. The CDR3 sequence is CASSQDGPRDSPLHF. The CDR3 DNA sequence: TGCGCCAGCAGCCAAGACGGCCCTCGGGATTCACCCCTCCACTTT.

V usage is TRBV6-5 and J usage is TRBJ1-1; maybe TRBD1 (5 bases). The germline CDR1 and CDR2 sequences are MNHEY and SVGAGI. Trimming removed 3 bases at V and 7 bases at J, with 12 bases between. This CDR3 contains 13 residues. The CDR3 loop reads CASSYYPRGEAFF. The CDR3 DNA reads TGTGCCAGCAGTTATTACCCGAGGGGTGAAGCTTTCTTT.

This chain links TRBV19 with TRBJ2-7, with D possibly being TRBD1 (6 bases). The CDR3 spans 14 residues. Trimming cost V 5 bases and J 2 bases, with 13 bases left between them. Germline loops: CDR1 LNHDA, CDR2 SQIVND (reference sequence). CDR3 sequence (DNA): TGTGCCAGTAGTCCGAGGACAGCCCCCTACGAGCAGTACTTC. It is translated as CASSPRTAPYEQYF.

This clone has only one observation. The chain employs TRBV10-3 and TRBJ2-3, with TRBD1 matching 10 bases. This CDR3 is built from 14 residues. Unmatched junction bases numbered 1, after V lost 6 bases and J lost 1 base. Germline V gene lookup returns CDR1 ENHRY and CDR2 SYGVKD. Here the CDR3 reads CAISGTGGTDTQYF. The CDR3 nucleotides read TGTGCCATCAGCGGGACAGGGGGCACAGATACGCAGTATTTT.

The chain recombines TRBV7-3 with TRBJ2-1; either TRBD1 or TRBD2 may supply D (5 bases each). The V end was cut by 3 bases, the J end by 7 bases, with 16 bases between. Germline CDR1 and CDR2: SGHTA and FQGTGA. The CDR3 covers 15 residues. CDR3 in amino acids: CASSLSGTEGNEQFF. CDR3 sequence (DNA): TGTGCCAGCAGCTTGTCGGGGACCGAGGGGAATGAGCAGTTCTTC.

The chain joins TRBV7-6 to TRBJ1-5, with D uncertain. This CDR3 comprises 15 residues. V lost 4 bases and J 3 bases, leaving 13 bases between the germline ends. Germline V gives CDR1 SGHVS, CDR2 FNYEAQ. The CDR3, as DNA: TGTGCCAGCAGCTCAGGAGGTGCAGCCAATCAGCCCCAGCATTTT. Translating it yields CASSSGGAANQPQHF.